The present T cell receptor (beta chain) was sequenced within a study of blood T cell repertoires in COVID-19. Study background: There were acute and convalescent COVID-19 samples, and they came from the United States, Italy and Spain. In each case, the material was cDNA or gDNA derived from T cells, B-cell-depleted T cells, or PBMCs.

Measured with immunoSEQ multiplex PCR; TCRdb has only the in-frame clones, and not every one. The table lists roughly 500,000 clones, 89% of them singletons, with 0.7% to 1% in the top ten. CDR1 is SEHNR, CDR2 FQNEAQ, per germline (reference sequence). This CDR3 has 14 amino acids. Germline trimming cut 5 bases from V and 6 bases from J; bases unmatched to any gene: 9. The sequenced material came from peripheral blood. V is TRBV7-9 and J is TRBJ2-7; 8 positions match TRBD1. The sequence was collected from a man aged 18 to 30 with COVID-19, enrolled during active disease. CDR3 residues: CASSANGTGREQYF. The CDR3 coding sequence is TGTGCCAGCAGCGCAAACGGGACAGGTCGCGAGCAGTACTTC.